Presented here are 30 T cell receptor beta chains from one specimen sequenced in a study of T-cell memory formation after mild COVID-19. TCRdb fed the 5' RACE reads into MiXCR, producing one record per CDR3 protein. Here the sample spans 250,000 to 300,000 distinct CDR3 sequences, under 20% being singletons. Sequences were obtained from PBMCs or a T cell subset sorted from them (not recorded which). These TCRs come from a man aged 18 to 29 who had mild COVID-19 (a few samples of this study predate the infection). Cell type and time point are not known.

The V gene is TRBV6-5, the J gene TRBJ1-2; D is perhaps TRBD1 (5 bases). The CDR3 length is 17 residues. Trimming took 0 bases from V and 3 from J, leaving 17 bases between them. CDR1 is MNHEY, CDR2 SVGAGI, per germline. The CDR3 here is CASSYSREMGRYYGYTF. CDR3 bases: TGTGCCAGCAGTTACTCGAGGGAGATGGGGCGGTACTATGGCTACACCTTC.

The V and J genes are TRBV20-1 and TRBJ2-2; D is uncertain. The CDR3 is 14 residues long. From germline, CDR1 is DFQATT and CDR2 SNEGSKA (reference sequence). Trimming stripped 5 bases from V and 1 base from J, with 11 bases between. CDR3 in DNA: TGCAGTGCTCCTCGGACGGGGAACACCGGGGAGCTGTTTTTT. Amino acid sequence: CSAPRTGNTGELFF.

This clonotype was picked up a small number of times. This chain joins TRBV3-1 and TRBJ2-2; D possibly corresponds to TRBD1 (6 bases). The CDR3 totals 17 residues. Germline V gives CDR1 LGHDT, CDR2 YNNKEL (reference sequence). The ends were cut back, 2 bases at V and 0 bases at J, with 13 bases in the middle. CDR3 coding DNA: TGTGCCAGCAGCCAACCGACAGGATCGGCGAACACCGGGGAGCTGTTTTTT. The encoded protein is CASSQPTGSANTGELFF.

CDR3 protein: CASSSQLAGGETQYF. As DNA, the CDR3 is TGCGCCAGCAGCTCCCAACTAGCGGGGGGAGAGACCCAGTACTTC. This chain connects TRBV5-1 to TRBJ2-5; 12 bases are shared with TRBD2. This CDR3 spans 15 amino acids. In germline, CDR1 is SGHRS, CDR2 YFSETQ. J gave up 4 bases and V 3 bases, and 4 bases lay outside the gene matches.

This clonotype occurred many times. V and J are TRBV7-2 and TRBJ2-3; D is undetermined. This CDR3 has 14 residues. Germline V gene sequence: CDR1 SGHTA, CDR2 FQGNSA. Trimming removed 0 bases from V and 2 bases from J, with 6 bases in between. CDR3: CASSLAPDTDTQYF. CDR3 DNA sequence: TGTGCCAGCAGCTTAGCGCCGGACACAGATACGCAGTATTTT. The entire variable domain, with the rest obtained from reference TRBV7-2 and TRBJ2-3, is as follows: GAGVSQSPSNKVTEKGKDVELRCDPISGHTALYWYRQSLGQGLEFLIYFQGNSAPDKSGLPSDRFSAERTGGSVSTLTIQRTQQEDSAVYLCASSLAPDTDTQYFGPGTRLTVL.

J is TRBJ2-2 and V is TRBV10-3; D is ambiguous. The germline V and J ends were trimmed by 6 bases and 3 bases, with 5 bases remaining between them. The germline CDR1 and CDR2 sequences are ENHRY and SYGVKD. The CDR3 consists of 12 residues. CDR3: CAISRDTGELFF. The CDR3 region has the DNA TGTGCCATCAGCCGGGACACCGGGGAGCTGTTTTTT.

The table lists this clonotype with a few counts. The V and J genes are TRBV7-2 and TRBJ2-2; D is ambiguous. The CDR3 extends over 12 amino acids. Trimming removed 3 bases at V and 5 bases at J, with 4 bases between. CDR1 is SGHTA, CDR2 FQGNSA, per germline. Here the CDR3 DNA reads TGTGCCAGCAGCTTCTGGACCGGGGAGCTGTTTTTT. Amino acid sequence: CASSFWTGELFF. Complete variable domain (other parts from reference TRBV7-2 and TRBJ2-2): GAGVSQSPSNKVTEKGKDVELRCDPISGHTALYWYRQSLGQGLEFLIYFQGNSAPDKSGLPSDRFSAERTGGSVSTLTIQRTQQEDSAVYLCASSFWTGELFFGEGSRLTVL.

A few counts support this clonotype. V usage is TRBV12-3 or TRBV12-4 and J usage is TRBJ2-2; no clear D gene. The CDR3 has 12 amino acids. V was shortened by 6 bases and J by 6 bases, with 8 bases between the two germline ends. CDR3 coding DNA: TGTGCCAGCAGCGACGGACCCGGGGAGCTGTTTTTT. Protein sequence: CASSDGPGELFF.

The chain employs TRBV5-1 and TRBJ2-3, with D perhaps TRBD1 (6 bases). CDR3 length equals 17 residues. CDR1 SGHRS and CDR2 YFSETQ come from the germline V gene. V was clipped by 0 bases and J by 4 bases, with 18 bases between them. For the CDR3, the DNA is TGCGCCAGCAGCTTGGTCCCGCAGGGGCAGGGAGCAGATACGCAGTATTTT. This translates into CASSLVPQGQGADTQYF.

This clonotype appeared a few times. This chain links TRBV29-1 with TRBJ2-7; 7 nucleotides line up with TRBD1. The V gene's germline CDR1 is SQVTM and CDR2 ANQGSEA. J was trimmed by 2 bases and V by 8 bases; bases with no gene match: 9. This CDR3 comprises 13 residues. CDR3 nucleotide sequence: TGCAGCTTCTACGGGCAGGGGGCCTACGAGCAGTACTTC. Amino acids: CSFYGQGAYEQYF.

This clonotype came up many times. This chain connects TRBV4-1 to TRBJ2-3; 10 positions match TRBD2. The CDR3 loop spans 16 amino acids. V shed 1 base, J shed 3 bases, and the junction held 4 bases outside the gene matches. The germline V gene encodes CDR1 MGHRA and CDR2 YSYEKL. The CDR3 nucleotides are TGCGCCAGCAGCCAAGGGAGCGGGGGGGCGACAGATACGCAGTATTTT. Translated: CASSQGSGGATDTQYF.

The chain combines TRBV2 with TRBJ1-1; TRBD1 matches 7 bases. From germline, CDR1 is SNHLY and CDR2 FYNNEI. The CDR3 extends over 15 amino acids. The trim removed 10 bases at V and 1 base at J, leaving 12 bases unmatched. The CDR3 loop is CATPLKTGRNTEAFF. The DNA of the CDR3 is TGTGCCACCCCGCTAAAGACAGGGAGGAACACTGAAGCTTTCTTT. The full variable domain, in which reference TRBV2 and TRBJ1-1 provide the parts outside the CDR3, is EPEVTQTPSHQVTQMGQEVILRCVPISNHLYFYWYRQILGQKVEFLVSFYNNEISEKSEIFDDQFSVERPDGSNFTLKIRSTKLEDSAMYFCATPLKTGRNTEAFFGQGTRLTVV.

This clonotype occurred a few times. The J gene is TRBJ2-7, the V gene TRBV18; the match to TRBD1 covers 8 bases. CDR3 size: 15 residues. Germline trimming cut 6 bases from V and 2 bases from J; bases unmatched to any gene: 9. CDR1 is KGHSH and CDR2 is LQKENI in the germline V gene. CDR3 in amino acids: CASSLETGDPYEQYV. CDR3 nucleotide sequence: TGTGCCAGCTCCCTCGAGACAGGGGACCCCTACGAGCAGTACGTC.

The chain uses TRBV5-6 and TRBJ2-7; 8 bases map to TRBD2. Per germline, CDR1 SGHDT and CDR2 YYEEEE. Trimming removed 4 bases from V and 1 base from J; junction bases left unmatched: 10. The CDR3 totals 16 residues. The CDR3 sequence: CASSLPASGRSYEQYF. The CDR3 nucleotides read TGTGCCAGCAGCCTCCCGGCTAGCGGGCGATCCTACGAGCAGTACTTC. Looking up the rest from reference TRBV5-6 and TRBJ2-7 gives the full variable domain: DAGVTQSPTHLIKTRGQQVTLRCSPKSGHDTVSWYQQALGQGPQFIFQYYEEEERQRGNFPDRFSGHQFPNYSSELNVNALLLGDSALYLCASSLPASGRSYEQYFGPGTRLTVT.

This clonotype was seen more than once but under ten times. The chain combines TRBV7-9 with TRBJ2-7; a weak D match, TRBD1 (6 bases). Germline CDR1 and CDR2: SEHNR and FQNEAQ (reference sequence). This CDR3 spans 11 amino acids. The germline V and J ends were trimmed by 8 bases and 4 bases, with 9 bases remaining between them. CDR3 in amino acids: CASGGSYEQYV. CDR3 bases: TGTGCCAGCGGGGGCAGTTACGAGCAGTACGTC.

This clonotype was picked up many times. The chain recombines TRBV2 with TRBJ2-1; D is possibly TRBD1 (5 bases). Trimming shortened V by 1 base and J by 3 bases, and 10 bases separated the two germline ends. CDR1 is SNHLY, CDR2 FYNNEI, per germline. The CDR3 consists of 15 residues. The CDR3 coding sequence is TGTGCCAGCAGTGAAGGGCAGGGTGGCTACAATGAGCAGTTCTTC. Amino acid sequence: CASSEGQGGYNEQFF.

This sequence joins TRBV25-1 and TRBJ2-5; 8 nucleotides line up with TRBD2. Germline V lookup: CDR1 MGHDK, CDR2 SYGVNS. This CDR3 has 19 residues. After removal of 5 bases from V and 3 bases from J, the junction contained 20 bases not matched to a gene. This CDR3 is CASSHPGGLGTVLKETQYF. CDR3 bases: TGTGCCAGCAGTCACCCTGGGGGACTAGGCACCGTCCTCAAAGAGACCCAGTACTTC.

V gene TRBV20-1 combines with J gene TRBJ1-3; D not resolved. V lost 5 bases to trimming and J lost 2 bases, with 16 bases between them. The germline V gene encodes CDR1 DFQATT and CDR2 SNEGSKA (reference sequence). CDR3 size: 15 residues. The CDR3, as DNA: TGCAGTGCTGGTCCGACGGGCTCTCCTGGAAACACCATATATTTT. It specifies CSAGPTGSPGNTIYF.

This clonotype has more than one count but fewer than ten. The chain links TRBV7-3 to TRBJ2-1; 9 bases map to TRBD2. V shed 5 bases and J 8 bases; nucleotides not matched to a gene: 13. The CDR3 is 16 residues long. Germline V gene sequence: CDR1 SGHTA, CDR2 FQGTGA. DNA for the CDR3: TGTGCCAGCAGCGCCTTAGGAGCGGGGGGCATGGATGAGCAGTTCTTC. It encodes CASSALGAGGMDEQFF.

The J gene is TRBJ1-2, the V gene TRBV6-1, with TRBD1 as a possible D gene (6 bases). V was trimmed by 1 base and J by 8 bases, leaving 14 bases between them. Germline V lookup: CDR1 MNHNS, CDR2 SASEGT. The CDR3 contains 14 residues. CDR3 DNA sequence: TGTGCCAGCAGTGAAGATTCCACAGGGCGCGGCTACACCTTC. Translated, it gives CASSEDSTGRGYTF.

This clonotype was recorded only once. The chain uses TRBV12-3 or TRBV12-4 and TRBJ2-2; no definite D call. V shed 5 bases and J shed 3 bases, with 4 bases lying between them. The CDR3 length is 12 residues. CDR3 DNA: TGTGCCAGCAGTGCGTACACCGGGGAGCTGTTTTTT. Amino acid sequence: CASSAYTGELFF.

This clonotype was observed a handful of times. This rearrangement joins TRBV10-1 to TRBJ2-3, with D maybe TRBD1 (6 bases). Germline CDR1 reads WNHNN; CDR2 reads SYGVQD (reference sequence). Trimming took off 10 bases at V and 2 bases at J, with 16 bases between the two ends. The CDR3 extends over 14 amino acids. This CDR3 is CATSRRTATDTQYF. The CDR3, as DNA: TGCGCCACCTCGAGGCGGACAGCCACAGATACGCAGTATTTT.

The chain couples TRBV29-1 to TRBJ1-2; D gene ambiguous. V was cut by 5 bases and J by 2 bases, with 9 bases left in between. Germline assignment: CDR1 SQVTM and CDR2 ANQGSEA. The CDR3 consists of 12 residues. The DNA of the CDR3 is TGCAGCGTTAACGGATTGAACTATGGCTACACCTTC. Its protein is CSVNGLNYGYTF.

The chain uses TRBV6-5 and TRBJ1-2; D may be TRBD1 (5 bases). The CDR3 has 14 amino acids. Germline V gene lookup returns CDR1 MNHEY and CDR2 SVGAGI. Trimming cost V 1 base and J 3 bases, with 9 bases left between them. CDR3 amino acids: CASSYLGEYYGYTF. For the CDR3, the DNA is TGTGCCAGCAGTTACTTAGGGGAGTACTATGGCTACACCTTC.

The chain recombines TRBV10-2 with TRBJ1-1, with D perhaps matching TRBD1 (5 bases). Deletions cut 6 bases from V and 1 base from J, with 15 bases between. This CDR3 has 15 residues. Germline-derived CDR1 and CDR2 are WSHSY and SAAADI. CDR3 region: CASRTETARNTEAFF. The CDR3 DNA follows: TGCGCCAGCAGAACTGAGACAGCGAGGAACACTGAAGCTTTCTTT.

This clonotype was detected a few times. The rearrangement uses TRBV20-1 and TRBJ1-5; TRBD1 might be the D (5 bases). In germline, CDR1 is DFQATT, CDR2 SNEGSKA (reference sequence). The CDR3 is made up of 14 amino acids. The V end was cut by 4 bases, the J end by 4 bases, with 14 bases between. CDR3 sequence: CSATWRGGNQPQHF. CDR3 bases: TGCAGTGCTACCTGGAGGGGTGGAAATCAGCCCCAGCATTTT.

This clonotype was seen a handful of times. J is TRBJ1-3 and V is TRBV6-5; tentatively, D is TRBD1 (6 bases). Germline values: CDR1 MNHEY, CDR2 SVGAGI. V shed 8 bases and J shed 0 bases, with 17 bases lying between them. The CDR3 is 16 residues long. The CDR3 loop reads CASSRQEPHSGNTIYF. The CDR3 nucleotides read TGTGCCAGCTCCAGACAGGAGCCTCACTCTGGAAACACCATATATTTT.

This clonotype was counted at least ten times. The chain is built from TRBV6-2 or TRBV6-3 and TRBJ2-3; 12 bases line up with TRBD2. The germline gives CDR1 MNHEY, CDR2 SVGEGT. The CDR3 length is 15 residues. After removal of 5 bases from V and 4 bases from J, the junction contained 4 bases not matched to a gene. The DNA of the CDR3 is TGTGCCAGCAGTAGGACTAGCGGGGCTCCAGATACGCAGTATTTT. Residues: CASSRTSGAPDTQYF.

In this sample, this clonotype turned up a few times. This chain uses TRBV24-1 with TRBJ1-3; D remains ambiguous. The CDR3 totals 16 residues. Trimming took 4 bases from V and 0 from J, leaving 12 bases between them. Germline assignment: CDR1 KGHDR and CDR2 SFDVKD. As DNA, the CDR3 is TGTGCCACCAGTGAACCCACGACGGACTCTGGAAACACCATATATTTT. Translated: CATSEPTTDSGNTIYF.

This clonotype turned up a few times. The CDR3 protein is CASSLRRAGGNTGELFF. The CDR3 DNA reads as TGTGCCAGCAGCTTACGACGTGCAGGGGGGAACACCGGGGAGCTGTTTTTT. The chain employs TRBV7-3 and TRBJ2-2, with 7 bases that match TRBD1. Germline V gives CDR1 SGHTA, CDR2 FQGTGA. Unmatched junction bases numbered 7, after V lost 2 bases and J lost 1 base. This CDR3 has 17 amino acids. The full variable domain, completed using reference TRBV7-3 and TRBJ2-2, is GAGVSQTPSNKVTEKGKYVELRCDPISGHTALYWYRQSLGQGPEFLIYFQGTGAADDSGLPNDRFFAVRPEGSVSTLKIQRTERGDSAVYLCASSLRRAGGNTGELFFGEGSRLTVL.